The 31 T cell receptor beta chains in this list originate from one sample, sequenced in a study of blood T cell repertoires in COVID-19. TCRdb's copy holds only in-frame clones and misses some; the assay was immunoSEQ multiplex PCR. The sample lists more than 65,000 clones, 79% occurring once. Sequencing input: peripheral blood. The source is a man aged 55 to 70 with acute or convalescent COVID-19.

V is TRBV18 and J is TRBJ1-6; TRBD1 aligns across 8 bases. V trimming: 3 bases; J trimming: 6 bases; junction bases outside the gene matches: 13. This CDR3 has 18 amino acids. CDR1 is KGHSH and CDR2 is LQKENI in the germline V gene. The DNA for the CDR3 is TGTGCCAGCTCACCGCGTTTCCTGGACAGGGCCTCTAATTCACCCCTCCACTTT. Protein: CASSPRFLDRASNSPLHF.

This clone was seen just once. The chain uses TRBV5-1 and TRBJ2-6; 9 bases agree with TRBD1. This CDR3 has 17 amino acids. V lost 0 bases, J lost 2 bases, and 3 bases stayed unmatched. Germline loops: CDR1 SGHRS, CDR2 YFSETQ. CDR3 residues: CASSLDRDRAGANVLTF. CDR3 DNA sequence: TGCGCCAGCAGCTTGGACCGGGACAGGGCTGGGGCCAACGTCCTGACTTTC.

This clone was observed a few times. The V and J genes are TRBV14 and TRBJ1-2; possible D gene TRBD1, 5 bases. The V end was cut by 2 bases, the J end by 4 bases, with 17 bases between. The CDR3 totals 16 residues. CDR1 SGHDN and CDR2 FVKESK come from the germline V gene. CDR3 loop: CASSQRRDWSFYGYTF. CDR3 nucleotide sequence: TGTGCCAGCAGCCAAAGAAGGGACTGGAGCTTCTATGGCTACACCTTC. Variable domain in full (rest from reference TRBV14 and TRBJ1-2): EAGVTQFPSHSVIEKGQTVTLRCDPISGHDNLYWYRRVMGKEIKFLLHFVKESKQDESGMPNNRFLAERTGGTYSTLKVQPAELEDSGVYFCASSQRRDWSFYGYTFGSGTRLTVV.

This clone was detected only once. The rearrangement joins TRBV19 to TRBJ2-4, with a weak D call TRBD2 (6 bases). The CDR3 totals 17 residues. Germline values: CDR1 LNHDA, CDR2 SQIVND (reference sequence). Trimming cost V 1 base and J 3 bases, with 16 bases left between them. The CDR3 region is CASSIGIGGWGKNIQYF. In DNA, the CDR3 is TGTGCCAGTAGTATAGGCATCGGGGGTTGGGGCAAAAACATTCAGTACTTC.

The V call is TRBV19, the J call TRBJ2-1; TRBD1 is a possible D gene (5 bases). Germline V gene sequence: CDR1 LNHDA, CDR2 SQIVND (reference sequence). The ends were cut back, 3 bases at V and 2 bases at J, with 11 bases in the middle. The CDR3 loop spans 15 amino acids. CDR3 in amino acids: CASSIQGFTYNEQFF. CDR3 coding DNA: TGTGCCAGTAGTATTCAGGGTTTTACCTACAATGAGCAGTTCTTC. The whole variable domain, remainder taken from reference TRBV19 and TRBJ2-1, is DGGITQSPKYLFRKEGQNVTLSCEQNLNHDAMYWYRQDPGQGLRLIYYSQIVNDFQKGDIAEGYSVSREKKESFPLTVTSAQKNPTAFYLCASSIQGFTYNEQFFGPGTRLTVL.

This chain connects TRBV28 to TRBJ1-6, with 7 bases fitting TRBD1. V shed 5 bases, J shed 5 bases, and the junction held 3 bases outside the gene matches. Germline-derived CDR1 and CDR2 are MDHEN and SYDVKM. The CDR3 is made up of 14 amino acids. CDR3 nucleotides: TGTGCCAGCAGTCCTGGACAGGATAATTCACCCCTCCACTTT. It codes for CASSPGQDNSPLHF.

In DNA form, the CDR3 reads TGTGCCAGCAGTGATCAGGGGGTCAGATCCACCGGGGAGCTGTTTTTT. Amino acids: CASSDQGVRSTGELFF. The chain couples TRBV2 to TRBJ2-2; TRBD1 aligns across 7 bases. Germline lookup yields CDR1 SNHLY and CDR2 FYNNEI. This CDR3 is 16 amino acids long. The V and J ends lost 3 bases and 4 bases, in that order; junction bases with no gene match: 8.

This clone appeared a few times. The CDR3, as DNA: TGTGCCAGCAGGGCGGCGGGGGATCAGCCCCAGCATTTT. This codes for CASRAAGDQPQHF. The genes are TRBV6-4 and TRBJ1-5; D may be TRBD1 (5 bases). Germline V lookup: CDR1 MRHNA, CDR2 SNTAGT. This CDR3 has 13 amino acids. V shed 6 bases and J shed 5 bases, with 11 bases lying between them.

This clone came up a few times. The V and J genes are TRBV19 and TRBJ2-7; TRBD1 aligns across 11 bases. The CDR3 spans 13 residues. From germline, CDR1 is LNHDA and CDR2 SQIVND (reference sequence). Losses at the gene ends were 4 bases for V and 5 bases for J; bases not matched to a gene: 1. CDR3 amino acids: CASSRTGGNEQYF. As DNA, the CDR3 is TGTGCCAGTAGTAGGACAGGGGGCAACGAGCAGTACTTC. Using reference TRBV19 and TRBJ2-7 for the parts outside the CDR3, the full variable domain is DGGITQSPKYLFRKEGQNVTLSCEQNLNHDAMYWYRQDPGQGLRLIYYSQIVNDFQKGDIAEGYSVSREKKESFPLTVTSAQKNPTAFYLCASSRTGGNEQYFGPGTRLTVT.

The chain has TRBV19 and TRBJ1-2; TRBD1 agrees at 10 bases. The CDR3 is made up of 14 amino acids. The V and J ends lost 5 bases and 6 bases, in that order; junction bases with no gene match: 6. The germline gives CDR1 LNHDA, CDR2 SQIVND (reference sequence). CDR3 loop: CASSPGQGRDGYTF. In DNA form, the CDR3 reads TGTGCCAGTAGTCCGGGACAGGGGAGGGATGGCTACACCTTC.

The chain employs TRBV24-1 and TRBJ1-1; the match to TRBD1 covers 7 bases. CDR1 is KGHDR, CDR2 SFDVKD, per germline. J was trimmed by 8 bases and V by 7 bases; bases with no gene match: 3. This CDR3 comprises 11 residues. The DNA of the CDR3 is TGTGCCACCAGAGGGACAGACGAAGCTTTCTTT. Translating gives CATRGTDEAFF.

The rearrangement links TRBV29-1 to TRBJ2-3, with 9 positions matching TRBD1. After removal of 1 base from V and 4 bases from J, the junction contained 3 bases not matched to a gene. The CDR3 length is 14 residues. Germline CDR1 SQVTM, CDR2 ANQGSEA. The CDR3 sequence: CSVEGGQGADTQYF. The DNA for the CDR3 is TGCAGCGTTGAAGGGGGACAGGGCGCAGATACGCAGTATTTT.

The V gene is TRBV11-3, the J gene TRBJ2-2, with 7 bases lining up with TRBD1. CDR3 length: 16 residues. Germline lookup yields CDR1 SGHNT and CDR2 YENEEA. J gave up 0 bases and V 5 bases, and 6 bases lay outside the gene matches. This CDR3 reads CASSPDRVANTGELFF. CDR3 DNA sequence: TGTGCCAGCAGCCCTGACAGGGTAGCGAACACCGGGGAGCTGTTTTTT.

The chain is built from TRBV29-1 and TRBJ2-7; 9 nucleotides line up with TRBD1. J gave up 5 bases and V 2 bases, and 4 bases lay outside the gene matches. Germline V gene sequence: CDR1 SQVTM, CDR2 ANQGSEA. The CDR3 spans 13 residues. The CDR3 here is CSVEIGTGNEQYF. The CDR3 nucleotides are TGCAGCGTTGAAATAGGGACAGGGAACGAGCAGTACTTC.

V gene TRBV6-5 combines with J gene TRBJ1-2; D is possibly TRBD1 (6 bases). This CDR3 is built from 13 residues. V was cut by 2 bases and J by 6 bases, with 10 bases left in between. The V gene's germline CDR1 is MNHEY and CDR2 SVGAGI. The CDR3 protein is CASSYAQGNGYTF. The CDR3 nucleotides read TGTGCCAGCAGTTACGCACAGGGAAATGGCTACACCTTC.

The chain couples TRBV27 to TRBJ2-5, with 8 bases that match TRBD2. The CDR3 has 16 residues. V lost 5 bases and J lost 0; bases outside the gene matches: 8. Germline V gene lookup returns CDR1 MNHEY and CDR2 SMNVEV (reference sequence). CDR3 bases: TGTGCCAGCAGTCCACGGGGCGGGGGGAACCAAGAGACCCAGTACTTC. Its protein is CASSPRGGGNQETQYF.

The rearrangement links TRBV7-8 to TRBJ2-7; TRBD2 agrees at 13 bases. This CDR3 is 17 amino acids long. Trimming cost V 5 bases and J 2 bases; bases outside gene matches: 9. The V gene's germline CDR1 is SGHVS and CDR2 FQNEAQ. As DNA, the CDR3 is TGTGCCAGCAGCACTTGGGGTACTAGCGGGGGGGCCTACGAGCAGTACTTC. Translation: CASSTWGTSGGAYEQYF.

The genes are TRBV5-6 and TRBJ1-1; D is unclear. From germline, CDR1 is SGHDT and CDR2 YYEEEE. The CDR3 is 14 amino acids. With 4 bases removed from V and 0 bases from J, the gap between germline ends came to 10 bases. The CDR3 nucleotides read TGTGCCAGCAGCGCTGACATCATGAACACTGAAGCTTTCTTT. Encoded protein: CASSADIMNTEAFF. The full variable domain, with the rest looked up from reference TRBV5-6 and TRBJ1-1, is DAGVTQSPTHLIKTRGQQVTLRCSPKSGHDTVSWYQQALGQGPQFIFQYYEEEERQRGNFPDRFSGHQFPNYSSELNVNALLLGDSALYLCASSADIMNTEAFFGQGTRLTVV.

This clone was observed a few times. The chain carries TRBV3-1 (or the pseudogene TRBV3-2) and TRBJ1-1; D call uncertain. CDR3 length equals 14 residues. The V gene's germline CDR1 is LGHDT and CDR2 YNNKEL (reference sequence). V gave up 4 bases and J gave up 5 bases, with 14 bases separating them. The CDR3: CASSPRHGETEAFF. CDR3 DNA sequence: TGTGCCAGCAGCCCTAGACACGGGGAAACTGAAGCTTTCTTT.

This clone was counted once. The CDR3 region is CASSRGGRSYNEQFF. CDR3 bases: TGTGCCAGCAGCCGCGGGGGGAGGTCCTACAATGAGCAGTTCTTC. This chain links TRBV5-4 with TRBJ2-1; 8 bases match TRBD2. Trimming cost V 4 bases and J 1 base; bases outside gene matches: 4. Germline lookup yields CDR1 SGHNT and CDR2 YYREEE (reference sequence). The CDR3 contains 15 residues.

This clone was seen a few times. The chain uses TRBV18 and TRBJ1-5; D remains ambiguous. The CDR3 spans 14 residues. With 5 bases removed from V and 3 bases from J, the gap between germline ends came to 11 bases. CDR1 and CDR2 (germline): KGHSH, LQKENI. CDR3 coding DNA: TGTGCCAGCTCATCCGATAGACACAATCAGCCCCAGCATTTT. Translating it yields CASSSDRHNQPQHF.

This chain joins TRBV5-6 and TRBJ2-3; possibly TRBD2 for D (5 bases). Looked up from germline, CDR1 is SGHDT and CDR2 is YYEEEE. The CDR3 totals 11 residues. V lost 0 bases and J lost 12, with 8 bases in between. DNA of the CDR3: TGTGCCAGCAGCTTGGCCCGGGATCAGTATTTT. This translates into CASSLARDQYF.

This clone came up a few times. The same CDR3 can be traced to other DNA sequences in this sample. This chain connects TRBV7-2 to TRBJ1-5; a possible D gene is TRBD1 (5 bases). The V gene's germline CDR1 is SGHTA and CDR2 FQGNSA. V gave up 1 base and J gave up 0 bases, with 7 bases separating them. This CDR3 comprises 15 residues. For the CDR3, the DNA is TGTGCCAGCAGCTTAGGACAGAATAGCAATCAGCCCCAGCATTTT. Protein sequence: CASSLGQNSNQPQHF.

J is TRBJ2-2 and V is TRBV11-2; D remains ambiguous. In germline, CDR1 is SGHAT, CDR2 FQNNGV. V lost 3 bases to trimming and J lost 4 bases, with 9 bases between them. The CDR3 consists of 14 residues. This CDR3 is CASSLSGGTGELFF. The CDR3 DNA reads as TGTGCCAGCAGCTTGTCCGGCGGCACCGGGGAGCTGTTTTTT.

The rearrangement uses TRBV11-2 and TRBJ1-5; perhaps TRBD1 as D (6 bases). The CDR3 spans 16 residues. Germline lookup yields CDR1 SGHAT and CDR2 FQNNGV. V was trimmed by 5 bases and J by 0 bases, leaving 14 bases between them. CDR3 amino acids: CASSKRQGLSNQPQHF. CDR3 DNA sequence: TGTGCCAGCAGCAAACGCCAGGGGCTTAGCAATCAGCCCCAGCATTTT. Complete variable domain (other parts from reference TRBV11-2 and TRBJ1-5): EAGVAQSPRYKIIEKRQSVAFWCNPISGHATLYWYQQILGQGPKLLIQFQNNGVVDDSQLPKDRFSAERLKGVDSTLKIQPAKLEDSAVYLCASSKRQGLSNQPQHFGDGTRLSIL.

This chain joins TRBV3-1 (or the pseudogene TRBV3-2) and TRBJ2-1; TRBD1 matches at 7 bases. Germline CDR1 and CDR2: LGHDT and YNNKEL (reference sequence). V gave up 8 bases and J gave up 9 bases; unmatched junction bases: 19. This CDR3 has 16 amino acids. The CDR3 sequence: CASFSGTARAQGEQFF. The CDR3, as DNA: TGTGCCAGCTTTTCCGGGACAGCAAGGGCCCAGGGTGAGCAGTTCTTC.

This clone was recorded only once. This chain joins TRBV5-1 and TRBJ1-3; no clear D gene. The CDR3 totals 15 residues. V was cut by 0 bases and J by 2 bases, with 9 bases left in between. Germline CDR1 and CDR2: SGHRS and YFSETQ. DNA for the CDR3: TGCGCCAGCAGCTTGGGAACATTGACTGGAAACACCATATATTTT. Protein sequence: CASSLGTLTGNTIYF.

This chain links TRBV9 with TRBJ1-6; the D gene is possibly TRBD1 (5 bases). The V gene lost 6 bases and the J gene lost 5 bases, with 12 bases spanning the gap. This CDR3 comprises 14 residues. Germline V CDR1 and CDR2: SGDLS, YYNGEE. The CDR3 coding sequence is TGTGCCAGCACCCAGGGCGGAAATAATTCACCCCTCCACTTT. Protein product: CASTQGGNNSPLHF.

CDR3: CASSSMGTDYGYTF. The CDR3 DNA is TGTGCCAGCAGCAGTATGGGGACTGATTATGGCTACACCTTC. The chain carries TRBV7-2 and TRBJ1-2; the D gene is possibly TRBD1 (5 bases). This CDR3 is 14 amino acids long. Trimming left V 5 bases short and J 5 bases short, with 15 bases between. Germline V gene sequence: CDR1 SGHTA, CDR2 FQGNSA.

The rearrangement joins TRBV27 to TRBJ1-2; weak D call: TRBD1 (6 bases). The CDR3 runs 15 residues. V gave up 5 bases and J gave up 7 bases, with 20 bases separating them. Germline CDR1 and CDR2: MNHEY and SMNVEV (reference sequence). CDR3 residues: CASSGRTDVSLGYTF. The CDR3 DNA reads TGTGCCAGCAGTGGCCGGACAGACGTCTCCCTTGGCTACACCTTC.

This chain's CDR3 is CASSPGLAGGPGELFF. The CDR3 DNA is TGTGCCAGCAGCCCGGGACTAGCGGGGGGCCCCGGGGAGCTGTTTTTT. The chain has TRBV5-4 and TRBJ2-2; 15 bases agree with TRBD2. CDR3 length: 16 residues. V lost 4 bases, J lost 6 bases, and 4 bases stayed unmatched. In germline, CDR1 is SGHNT, CDR2 YYREEE (reference sequence).